A selection of T cell receptor beta chains follows, all from one sample in a study of CD8+ T cells in alopecia areata. Data came from immunoSEQ multiplex PCR; TCRdb stores just in-frame clones and leaves some out. The sample has some 170,000 clones, 53% seen once. Sequenced material: CD8+ T cells sorted from blood, taken at week 24, from a patient treated with tofacitinib. The receptors here all came from a human donor with alopecia areata. The CDR3 runs from the conserved cysteine through the conserved F or W. The order of the fields is CDR3 protein, CDR3 DNA, J gene, V gene, D gene, clone size. D genes are given only for firm matches. Size tells how often a clone was seen (once, few, many) or the class of an expanded clone, and some rows leave it out.

CDR3aa: CASSPTTGVVTDTQYF
CDR3nt: TGTGCCAGCAGTCCGACGACAGGGGTTGTAACAGATACGCAGTATTTT
j_gene: TRBJ2-3
v_gene: TRBV27
d_gene: TRBD1
abundance: .

CDR3aa: CASNTGSTGANVLTF
CDR3nt: TGTGCCAGTAATACAGGGTCTACTGGGGCCAACGTCCTGACTTTC
j_gene: TRBJ2-6
v_gene: TRBV19
d_gene: .
abundance: many

CDR3aa: CASGEDTSSYEQYF
CDR3nt: TGTGCTAGTGGTGAGGACACTAGCTCCTACGAGCAGTACTTC
j_gene: TRBJ2-7
v_gene: TRBV12-5
d_gene: .
abundance: .

CDR3aa: CASSWGQGNYEQYF
CDR3nt: TGTGCCAGCAGCTGGGGACAGGGGAACTACGAGCAGTACTTC
j_gene: TRBJ2-7
v_gene: TRBV11-2
d_gene: TRBD1
abundance: .

CDR3aa: CASSLGTGSYEQYF
CDR3nt: TGTGCCAGTAGTCTTGGGACAGGGTCCTACGAGCAGTACTTC
j_gene: TRBJ2-7
v_gene: TRBV19
d_gene: TRBD1
abundance: medium-sized

CDR3aa: CASRAGTAPEQYF
CDR3nt: TGTGCCAGCAGGGCCGGGACGGCCCCCGAGCAGTACTTC
j_gene: TRBJ2-7
v_gene: TRBV2
d_gene: .
abundance: .

CDR3aa: CASSQDRGAYEQYF
CDR3nt: TGCGCCAGCAGCCAAGATAGGGGGGCCTACGAGCAGTACTTC
j_gene: TRBJ2-7
v_gene: TRBV4-3
d_gene: .
abundance: few

CDR3aa: CSVESGTSSYEQYF
CDR3nt: TGCAGCGTTGAGTCCGGGACTAGCAGCTACGAGCAGTACTTC
j_gene: TRBJ2-7
v_gene: TRBV29-1
d_gene: TRBD2
abundance: few

CDR3aa: CASSRNRTPYQETQYF
CDR3nt: TGTGCCAGCAGCCGGAACAGGACACCTTATCAAGAGACCCAGTACTTC
j_gene: TRBJ2-5
v_gene: TRBV9
d_gene: .
abundance: .

CDR3aa: CAWSDRGAGSNQPQHF
CDR3nt: TGTGCCTGGAGTGATCGGGGCGCGGGGAGCAATCAGCCCCAGCATTTT
j_gene: TRBJ1-5
v_gene: TRBV30
d_gene: .
abundance: .

CDR3aa: CASSLVGTDTQYF
CDR3nt: TGTGCCAGCAGCTTAGTGGGTACAGATACGCAGTATTTT
j_gene: TRBJ2-3
v_gene: TRBV7-2
d_gene: .
abundance: .

CDR3aa: CASSFGAGGYEQYF
CDR3nt: TGTGCCAGCAGTTTCGGGGCGGGGGGCTACGAGCAGTACTTC
j_gene: TRBJ2-7
v_gene: TRBV27
d_gene: TRBD2
abundance: .

CDR3aa: CASSADRAADTQYF
CDR3nt: TGTGCCAGCAGCGCGGACAGGGCAGCCGATACGCAGTATTTT
j_gene: TRBJ2-3
v_gene: TRBV13
d_gene: TRBD1
abundance: few

CDR3aa: CASSADRSEAFF
CDR3nt: TGTGCCAGTAGTGCCGACAGGTCTGAAGCTTTCTTT
j_gene: TRBJ1-1
v_gene: TRBV19
d_gene: .
abundance: few

CDR3aa: CASSPWDRERSTEAFF
CDR3nt: TGTGCCAGCAGCCCTTGGGACAGGGAGAGAAGCACTGAAGCTTTCTTT
j_gene: TRBJ1-1
v_gene: TRBV11-2
d_gene: TRBD1
abundance: .

CDR3aa: CASSAGIQGALDIQYF
CDR3nt: TGTGCCAGCAGCGCAGGGATACAGGGGGCTTTAGACATTCAGTACTTC
j_gene: TRBJ2-4
v_gene: TRBV9
d_gene: TRBD1
abundance: .